This T cell receptor (beta chain) is drawn from a study of immune evolution from preneoplasia to lung adenocarcinoma. Study-wide findings and caveats: Highest clonality occurred in KRAS-mutant, not EGFR-mutant or double wild-type, nodules. Top clone frequencies peaked in normal lung, apparently declining through invasive adenocarcinoma.

About this clone itself: Its antigen remains unknown.

TCRdb keeps only in-frame clones here, not all; method: immunoSEQ multiplex PCR. The sample yields under 3,500 clones, 78% seen once. After removal of 5 bases from V and 4 bases from J, the junction contained 15 bases not matched to a gene. CDR1 is SEHNR, CDR2 FQNEAQ, per germline (reference sequence). The CDR3 has 19 residues. Material for sequencing was FFPE atypical adenomatous hyperplasia tissue from the lung. Subset defined: atypical adenomatous hyperplasia (AAH), lung preneoplasia. This clonotype originated in a person between 65 and 79 years old with lung adenocarcinoma. This sequence joins TRBV7-9 and TRBJ2-5; 14 bases are a match to TRBD2. The CDR3 sequence is CASSTPAGTSGSVAETQYF. The CDR3 nucleotides read TGTGCCAGCAGCACCCCCGCCGGGACTAGCGGGAGTGTGGCAGAGACCCAGTACTTC.